These 26 T cell receptor beta chains were sequenced from one sample in a study of blood T cell repertoires in COVID-19. Clones were read by immunoSEQ multiplex PCR, and TCRdb kept only the in-frame ones, dropping some. The sample yields under 200,000 clones, 70% to 80% seen once. Source material: peripheral blood. All receptors derive from an older woman with COVID-19, enrolled during active disease.

This chain connects TRBV7-9 to TRBJ2-7; a possible D gene is TRBD2 (6 bases). CDR3 length equals 14 residues. The V end lost 1 base, the J end lost 3 bases, and 10 bases lay between the germline ends. In germline, CDR1 is SEHNR, CDR2 FQNEAQ (reference sequence). CDR3 protein: CASSLGQGGYEQYF. In nucleotides, the CDR3 is TGTGCCAGCAGCTTAGGGCAGGGAGGCTACGAGCAGTACTTC.

The sample holds one count of this clone. The chain recombines TRBV6-1 with TRBJ2-3, with a tentative D call TRBD2 (6 bases). Trimming took 4 bases from V and 6 from J, leaving 20 bases between them. Looked up from germline, CDR1 is MNHNS and CDR2 is SASEGT. The CDR3 runs to 16 residues. CDR3 bases: TGTGCCAGCAGTGGAGGGACGGAGGGGATGTTGGATACGCAGTATTTT. Translated, it gives CASSGGTEGMLDTQYF.

This clone was counted once. The CDR3 sequence: CASSSLSYEQYF. The CDR3 DNA follows: TGTGCCAGCAGTAGCCTATCCTACGAGCAGTACTTC. The V and J genes are TRBV5-6 and TRBJ2-7; D remains ambiguous. Trimming removed 5 bases from V and 1 base from J, with 7 bases in between. This CDR3 has 12 amino acids. Germline loops: CDR1 SGHDT, CDR2 YYEEEE.

V is TRBV21-1 and J is TRBJ2-7; TRBD2 is the table's D call, not checked against the DNA. TRBV21-1 is tagged as a pseudogene. This CDR3 contains 15 residues. The CDR3 coding sequence is TGTGCCAGCAGCAGTTCGAGCGGGTACTCCTACGAGCAGTACGTC. Protein: CASSSSSGYSYEQYV.

This sequence joins TRBV6-1 and TRBJ2-2; 9 bases map to TRBD1. Germline V gives CDR1 MNHNS, CDR2 SASEGT. Trimming cost V 4 bases and J 4 bases; bases outside gene matches: 7. The CDR3 has 16 residues. The CDR3 loop is CASSAKWDRATGELFF. The CDR3 DNA reads as TGTGCCAGCAGTGCTAAATGGGACAGGGCCACCGGGGAGCTGTTTTTT.

The chain combines TRBV28 with TRBJ2-5; perhaps TRBD2 as D (6 bases). Germline CDR1 MDHEN, CDR2 SYDVKM. This CDR3 contains 12 residues. The germline V and J ends were trimmed by 4 bases and 3 bases, with 6 bases remaining between them. This chain's CDR3 is CASSSSEETQYF. In DNA form, the CDR3 reads TGTGCCAGCAGTTCTAGCGAAGAGACCCAGTACTTC.

The chain uses TRBV9 and TRBJ2-3; 11 bases are a match to TRBD2. From germline, CDR1 is SGDLS and CDR2 YYNGEE. This CDR3 contains 16 residues. Trimming at V came to 3 bases and at J to 0 bases, leaving 3 bases not matched to a gene. CDR3 amino acids: CASSGLAGGSTDTQYF. DNA for the CDR3: TGTGCCAGCAGCGGATTAGCGGGAGGGAGCACAGATACGCAGTATTTT.

This sequence joins TRBV24-1 and TRBJ2-5; no firm D call. This CDR3 has 14 amino acids. Trimming removed 8 bases at V and 2 bases at J, with 14 bases between. Germline lookup yields CDR1 KGHDR and CDR2 SFDVKD. The DNA for the CDR3 is TGTGCCACCACCGATCGCGGAAAACAAGAGACCCAGTACTTC. It is translated as CATTDRGKQETQYF.

The chain uses TRBV15 and TRBJ1-4, with D unclear. This CDR3 region has 14 residues. Trimming removed 4 bases at V and 4 bases at J, with 10 bases between. Germline V CDR1 and CDR2: LNHNV, YYDKDF (reference sequence). CDR3 coding DNA: TGTGCCACCAGCATGCGCGCGGGTAATGAAAAACTGTTTTTT. Translating it yields CATSMRAGNEKLFF.

The chain employs TRBV3-1 (or the pseudogene TRBV3-2) and TRBJ2-3; 9 nucleotides agree with TRBD1. Per the germline V gene, CDR1 is LGHDT and CDR2 is YNNKEL (reference sequence). J was trimmed by 5 bases and V by 6 bases; bases with no gene match: 6. This CDR3 spans 14 amino acids. This CDR3 reads CASSPDRGKDTQYF. CDR3 DNA sequence: TGTGCCAGCAGTCCTGACAGGGGGAAAGATACGCAGTATTTT.

This rearrangement joins TRBV24-1 to TRBJ2-1; possible D gene TRBD1, 5 bases. V dropped 4 bases and J dropped 2 bases, with 11 bases sitting between them. This CDR3 comprises 15 residues. Germline assignment: CDR1 KGHDR and CDR2 SFDVKD. DNA of the CDR3: TGTGCCACCAGTGAAAGACAGTTGCCCTACAATGAGCAGTTCTTC. This translates into CATSERQLPYNEQFF.

The CDR3 here is CASSTMAGGVSEKLFF. The CDR3 nucleotides read TGTGCCAGTAGTACAATGGCGGGGGGAGTAAGTGAAAAACTGTTTTTT. The chain combines TRBV19 with TRBJ1-4, with a possible D match to TRBD1 (5 bases). V lost 4 bases and J 7 bases, leaving 19 bases between the germline ends. From germline, CDR1 is LNHDA and CDR2 SQIVND (reference sequence). This CDR3 is built from 16 residues.

The chain has TRBV7-3 and TRBJ1-1; D gene uncertain. This CDR3 has 13 amino acids. The V and J ends lost 3 bases and 2 bases respectively, with 7 bases between them. Germline loops: CDR1 SGHTA, CDR2 FQGTGA. The CDR3 region has the DNA TGTGCCAGCAGCTTCAGGCGTAACACTGAAGCTTTCTTT. It translates to CASSFRRNTEAFF. Full variable domain (missing parts from reference TRBV7-3 and TRBJ1-1): GAGVSQTPSNKVTEKGKYVELRCDPISGHTALYWYRQSLGQGPEFLIYFQGTGAADDSGLPNDRFFAVRPEGSVSTLKIQRTERGDSAVYLCASSFRRNTEAFFGQGTRLTVV.

V gene TRBV13 combines with J gene TRBJ2-1; tentative D call: TRBD2 (5 bases). The CDR3 consists of 20 residues. V was cut by 1 base and J by 5 bases, with 27 bases left in between. The germline V gene encodes CDR1 PRHDT and CDR2 FYEKMQ (reference sequence). In nucleotides, the CDR3 is TGTGCCAGCAGCTTAGTTTACGGGCGGGTTCTATTGAAGAGCAACAATGAGCAGTTCTTC. Its protein is CASSLVYGRVLLKSNNEQFF.

This chain connects TRBV5-8 to TRBJ1-5; TRBD1 matches at 9 bases. The V and J ends lost 4 bases and 0 bases, in that order; junction bases with no gene match: 14. This CDR3 region has 19 residues. The germline gives CDR1 SGHTS, CDR2 YDEGEE. This CDR3 is CASSRWTGDYRISNQPQHF. The DNA for the CDR3 is TGTGCCAGCAGCCGCTGGACAGGGGATTACCGAATTAGCAATCAGCCCCAGCATTTT.

J is TRBJ2-1 and V is TRBV29-1, with TRBD2 matching over 8 bases. CDR1 is SQVTM, CDR2 ANQGSEA, per germline. The V gene end was trimmed by 3 bases and the J gene end by 10 bases; junction bases not matched to a gene: 14. CDR3 length equals 15 residues. The CDR3 DNA reads TGCAGCGTTGAGCTTGGGGAGCGGGAGTCCCCAGAGCAGTTCTTC. It codes for CSVELGERESPEQFF.

This clone was counted a single time. The CDR3 spells CASSPLSAGGSEQYF. In DNA form, the CDR3 reads TGTGCCAGCAGCCCTTTGTCGGCCGGTGGGAGCGAGCAGTACTTC. This rearrangement joins TRBV7-9 to TRBJ2-7, with D possibly TRBD2 on 5 matching bases. This CDR3 is built from 15 residues. With 5 bases removed from V and 6 bases from J, the gap between germline ends came to 20 bases. The germline gives CDR1 SEHNR, CDR2 FQNEAQ (reference sequence).

The V gene is TRBV11-2, the J gene TRBJ2-2; 9 bases map to TRBD1. The ends lost 4 bases at V and 5 bases at J; junction bases unmatched: 5. The length of the CDR3 is 15 residues. Germline CDR1 SGHAT, CDR2 FQNNGV. Here the CDR3 reads CASSSSGTGTGELFF. CDR3 in DNA: TGTGCCAGCAGCTCCTCCGGGACAGGGACCGGGGAGCTGTTTTTT. The full variable domain, completed using reference TRBV11-2 and TRBJ2-2, is EAGVAQSPRYKIIEKRQSVAFWCNPISGHATLYWYQQILGQGPKLLIQFQNNGVVDDSQLPKDRFSAERLKGVDSTLKIQPAKLEDSAVYLCASSSSGTGTGELFFGEGSRLTVL.

The chain combines TRBV3-1 (or the pseudogene TRBV3-2) with TRBJ1-3; possible D gene TRBD1, 6 bases. V was pared by 5 bases and J by 2 bases, with 13 bases between. Germline CDR1 and CDR2: LGHDT and YNNKEL (reference sequence). The CDR3 has 15 amino acids. The CDR3 spells CASSDRYIAGNTIYF. For the CDR3, the DNA is TGTGCCAGCAGCGACAGGTACATAGCTGGAAACACCATATATTTT.

J is TRBJ2-1 and V is TRBV5-6; D remains ambiguous. The CDR3 runs 12 residues. V lost 1 base and J lost 8, with 7 bases in between. Germline loops: CDR1 SGHDT, CDR2 YYEEEE. The CDR3 region is CASSLIPDEQFF. Written as DNA, the CDR3 is TGTGCCAGCAGCTTGATCCCAGATGAGCAGTTCTTC.

V usage is TRBV9 and J usage is TRBJ2-5; possibly TRBD2 for D (6 bases). From germline, CDR1 is SGDLS and CDR2 YYNGEE. This CDR3 has 16 amino acids. V was shortened by 0 bases and J by 5 bases, with 17 bases between the two germline ends. Written as DNA, the CDR3 is TGTGCCAGCAGCGTAGGAACGGCTAGCGATCGGGAGACCCAGTACTTC. Protein sequence: CASSVGTASDRETQYF.

The V call is TRBV7-2, the J call TRBJ1-2; 7 nucleotides line up with TRBD1. V lost 6 bases to trimming and J lost 6 bases; unmatched junction nucleotides: 10. Germline V lookup: CDR1 SGHTA, CDR2 FQGNSA. CDR3 length: 14 amino acids. The chain's CDR3 is CASSSNRGMDGYTF. CDR3 bases: TGTGCCAGCAGTTCAAACAGGGGAATGGATGGCTACACCTTC.

V is TRBV5-1 and J is TRBJ1-1, with D unresolved. The CDR3 is 13 amino acids. Germline CDR1 is SGHRS and CDR2 is YFSETQ. The V end lost 4 bases, the J end lost 3 bases, and 10 bases lay between the germline ends. CDR3 sequence: CASSKGGYTEAFF. CDR3 nucleotide sequence: TGCGCCAGCAGCAAAGGAGGGTACACTGAAGCTTTCTTT.

The genes are TRBV20-1 and TRBJ2-7; D is possibly TRBD1 (6 bases). The ends were cut back, 4 bases at V and 0 bases at J, with 13 bases in the middle. The CDR3 sequence is 14 residues long. The germline V gene encodes CDR1 DFQATT and CDR2 SNEGSKA (reference sequence). As DNA, the CDR3 is TGCAGTGCTACTGACAGGCTAACCTCCTACGAGCAGTACTTC. Its translation is CSATDRLTSYEQYF.

This clone was recorded once. This chain joins TRBV5-1 and TRBJ2-5, with 8 bases lining up with TRBD2. The CDR3 totals 15 residues. After removal of 0 bases from V and 5 bases from J, the junction contained 6 bases not matched to a gene. Germline CDR1 is SGHRS and CDR2 is YFSETQ. The CDR3 reads CASSLGRGVVETQYF. Here the CDR3 DNA reads TGCGCCAGCAGCTTGGGGCGGGGGGTGGTGGAGACCCAGTACTTC.

This clone was observed a handful of times. Other DNA sequences in this specimen translate into the identical CDR3. The chain joins TRBV3-1 (or the pseudogene TRBV3-2) to TRBJ1-5; D not certain. Trimming removed 0 bases from V and 4 bases from J, with 4 bases in between. This CDR3 comprises 13 residues. Per the germline V gene, CDR1 is LGHDT and CDR2 is YNNKEL (reference sequence). CDR3 residues: CASSQDRNQPQHF. Here the CDR3 DNA reads TGTGCCAGCAGCCAAGACAGGAATCAGCCCCAGCATTTT.